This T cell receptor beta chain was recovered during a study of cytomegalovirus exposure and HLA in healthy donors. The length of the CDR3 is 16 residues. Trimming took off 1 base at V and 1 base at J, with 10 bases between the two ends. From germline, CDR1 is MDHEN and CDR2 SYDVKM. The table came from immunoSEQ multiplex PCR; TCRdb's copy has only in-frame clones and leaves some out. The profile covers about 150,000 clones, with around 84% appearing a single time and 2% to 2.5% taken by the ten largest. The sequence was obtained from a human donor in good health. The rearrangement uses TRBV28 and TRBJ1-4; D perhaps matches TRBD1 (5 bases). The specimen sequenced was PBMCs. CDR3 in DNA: TGTGCCAGCAGTTTATTGTCAGACAGAACTAATGAAAAACTGTTTTTT. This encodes CASSLLSDRTNEKLFF.